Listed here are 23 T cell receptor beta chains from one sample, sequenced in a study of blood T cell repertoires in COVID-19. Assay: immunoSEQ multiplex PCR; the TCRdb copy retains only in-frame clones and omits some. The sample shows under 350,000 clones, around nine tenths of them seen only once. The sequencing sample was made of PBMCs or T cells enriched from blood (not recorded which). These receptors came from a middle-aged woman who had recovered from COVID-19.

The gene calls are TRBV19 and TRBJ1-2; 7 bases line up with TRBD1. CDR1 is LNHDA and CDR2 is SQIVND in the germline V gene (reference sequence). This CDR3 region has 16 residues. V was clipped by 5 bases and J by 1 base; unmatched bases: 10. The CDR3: CASSEHNRGGNYGYTF. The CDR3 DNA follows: TGTGCCAGTAGTGAGCATAACAGGGGAGGTAACTATGGCTACACCTTC. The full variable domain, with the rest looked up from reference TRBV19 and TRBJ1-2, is DGGITQSPKYLFRKEGQNVTLSCEQNLNHDAMYWYRQDPGQGLRLIYYSQIVNDFQKGDIAEGYSVSREKKESFPLTVTSAQKNPTAFYLCASSEHNRGGNYGYTFGSGTRLTVV.

The DNA of the CDR3 is TGTGCCAGCACGGGGCTTACCTTAAACACTGAAGCTTTCTTT. This gives the protein CASTGLTLNTEAFF. The chain is built from TRBV7-9 and TRBJ1-1; perhaps TRBD1 as D (5 bases). The germline gives CDR1 SEHNR, CDR2 FQNEAQ (reference sequence). CDR3 size: 14 residues. V was clipped by 7 bases and J by 2 bases, with 14 bases between them.

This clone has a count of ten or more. In nucleotides, the CDR3 is TGTGCCAGTAGCCCGGTGTGGAGCTCTGGAAACACCATATATTTT. Translating gives CASSPVWSSGNTIYF. The V call is TRBV19, the J call TRBJ1-3; D not resolved. This CDR3 is built from 15 residues. CDR1 is LNHDA and CDR2 is SQIVND in the germline V gene (reference sequence). Trimming took 6 bases from V and 0 from J, leaving 12 bases between them.

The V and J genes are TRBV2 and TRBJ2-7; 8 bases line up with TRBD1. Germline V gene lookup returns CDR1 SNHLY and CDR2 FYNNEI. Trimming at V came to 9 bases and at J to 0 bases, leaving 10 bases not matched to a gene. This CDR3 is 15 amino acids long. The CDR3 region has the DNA TGTGCCAGTCACGTGGACAGGGCCGACTCCTACGAGCAGTACTTC. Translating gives CASHVDRADSYEQYF.

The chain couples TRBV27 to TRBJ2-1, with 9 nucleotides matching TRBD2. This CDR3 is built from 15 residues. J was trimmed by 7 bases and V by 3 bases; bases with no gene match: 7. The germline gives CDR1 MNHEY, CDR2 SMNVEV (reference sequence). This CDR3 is CASSLGAGGHNEQFF. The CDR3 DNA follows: TGTGCCAGCAGTTTGGGGGCGGGGGGGCATAATGAGCAGTTCTTC.

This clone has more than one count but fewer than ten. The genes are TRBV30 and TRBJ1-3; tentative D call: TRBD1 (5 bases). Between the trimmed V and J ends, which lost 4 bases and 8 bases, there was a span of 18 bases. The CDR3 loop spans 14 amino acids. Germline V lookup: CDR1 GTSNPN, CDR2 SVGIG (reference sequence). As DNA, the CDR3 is TGTGCCTGGACCGTGTCCAGGACGGGGGACACCATATATTTT. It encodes CAWTVSRTGDTIYF.

In nucleotides, the CDR3 is TGCGCCAGCAGCCAAGAGACCAGGGGATATTCCTACGAGCAGTACTTC. Translation gives CASSQETRGYSYEQYF. The chain links TRBV4-3 to TRBJ2-7; D is possibly TRBD1 (6 bases). Trimming removed 0 bases from V and 1 base from J, with 13 bases in between. This CDR3 contains 16 residues. Germline V lookup: CDR1 LGHNA, CDR2 YSLEER.

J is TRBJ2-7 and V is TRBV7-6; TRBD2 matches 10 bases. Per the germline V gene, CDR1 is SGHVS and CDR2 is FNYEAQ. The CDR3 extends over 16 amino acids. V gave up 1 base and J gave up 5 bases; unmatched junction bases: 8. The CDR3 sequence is CASSLGPSGSSHEQYF. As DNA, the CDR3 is TGTGCCAGCAGCTTAGGTCCTAGCGGGAGTTCCCACGAGCAGTACTTC.

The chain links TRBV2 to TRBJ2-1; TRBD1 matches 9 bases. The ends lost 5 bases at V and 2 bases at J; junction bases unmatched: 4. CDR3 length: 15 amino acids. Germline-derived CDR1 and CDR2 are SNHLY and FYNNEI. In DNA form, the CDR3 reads TGTGCCAGCAGTACTGACAGGGGGACCTACAATGAGCAGTTCTTC. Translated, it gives CASSTDRGTYNEQFF.

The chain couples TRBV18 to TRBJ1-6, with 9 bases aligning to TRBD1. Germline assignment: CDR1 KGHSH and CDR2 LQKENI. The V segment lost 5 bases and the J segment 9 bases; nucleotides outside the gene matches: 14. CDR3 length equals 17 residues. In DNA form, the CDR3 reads TGTGCCAGCTCATCGAACAGGGGGCCCACCCTTCTTTCACCCCTCCACTTT. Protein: CASSSNRGPTLLSPLHF.

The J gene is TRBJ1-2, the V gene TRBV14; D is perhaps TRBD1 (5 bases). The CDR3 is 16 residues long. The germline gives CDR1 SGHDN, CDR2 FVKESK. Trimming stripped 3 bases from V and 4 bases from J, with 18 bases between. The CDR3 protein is CASSHRIRQDIYGYTF. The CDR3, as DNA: TGTGCCAGCAGCCATAGGATCCGCCAGGACATCTATGGCTACACCTTC.

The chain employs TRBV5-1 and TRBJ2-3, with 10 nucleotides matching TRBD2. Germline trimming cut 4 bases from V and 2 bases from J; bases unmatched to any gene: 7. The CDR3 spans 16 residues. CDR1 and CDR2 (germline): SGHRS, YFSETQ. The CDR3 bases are TGCGCCAGCAGCGCCGGGACTAGCGAATTCACAGATACGCAGTATTTT. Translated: CASSAGTSEFTDTQYF.

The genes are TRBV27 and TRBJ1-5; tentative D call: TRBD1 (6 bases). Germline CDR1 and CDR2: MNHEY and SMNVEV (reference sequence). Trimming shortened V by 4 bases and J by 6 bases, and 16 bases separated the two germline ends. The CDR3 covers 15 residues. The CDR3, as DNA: TGTGCCAGCAGTTCGGCCAGGGAAGGGGGTCAGCCCCAGCATTTT. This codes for CASSSAREGGQPQHF.

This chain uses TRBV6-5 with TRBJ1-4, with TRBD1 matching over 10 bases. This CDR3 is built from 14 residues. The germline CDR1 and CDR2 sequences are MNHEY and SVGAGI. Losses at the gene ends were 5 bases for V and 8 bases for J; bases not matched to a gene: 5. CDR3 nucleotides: TGTGCCAGCAGTCGGGACAGGGGTGGAGAAAAACTGTTTTTT. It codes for CASSRDRGGEKLFF.

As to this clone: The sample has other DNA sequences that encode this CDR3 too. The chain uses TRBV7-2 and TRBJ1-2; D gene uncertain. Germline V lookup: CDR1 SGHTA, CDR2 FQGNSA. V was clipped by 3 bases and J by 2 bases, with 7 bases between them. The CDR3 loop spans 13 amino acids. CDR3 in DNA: TGTGCCAGCAGCTTGGGCAGGAACTATGGCTACACCTTC. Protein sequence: CASSLGRNYGYTF.

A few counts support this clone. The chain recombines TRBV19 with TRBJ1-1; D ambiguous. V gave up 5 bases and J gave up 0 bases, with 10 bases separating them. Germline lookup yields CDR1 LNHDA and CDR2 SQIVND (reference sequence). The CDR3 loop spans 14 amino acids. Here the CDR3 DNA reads TGTGCCAGTAGTGGGAGGAGATTGAACACTGAAGCTTTCTTT. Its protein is CASSGRRLNTEAFF. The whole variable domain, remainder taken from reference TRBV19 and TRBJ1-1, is DGGITQSPKYLFRKEGQNVTLSCEQNLNHDAMYWYRQDPGQGLRLIYYSQIVNDFQKGDIAEGYSVSREKKESFPLTVTSAQKNPTAFYLCASSGRRLNTEAFFGQGTRLTVV.

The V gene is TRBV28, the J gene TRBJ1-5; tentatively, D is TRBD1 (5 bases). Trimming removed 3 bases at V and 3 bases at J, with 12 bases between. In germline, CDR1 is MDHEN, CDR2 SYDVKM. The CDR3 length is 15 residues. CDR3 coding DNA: TGTGCCAGCAGTTTCCGGGCCAGGGACAATCAGCCCCAGCATTTT. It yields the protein CASSFRARDNQPQHF.

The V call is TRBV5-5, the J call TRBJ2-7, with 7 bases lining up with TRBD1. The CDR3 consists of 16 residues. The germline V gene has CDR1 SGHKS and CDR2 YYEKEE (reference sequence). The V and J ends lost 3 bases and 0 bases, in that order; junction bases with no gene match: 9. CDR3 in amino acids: CASSWPGQPDSYEQYF. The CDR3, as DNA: TGTGCCAGCAGCTGGCCGGGACAGCCGGACTCCTACGAGCAGTACTTC.

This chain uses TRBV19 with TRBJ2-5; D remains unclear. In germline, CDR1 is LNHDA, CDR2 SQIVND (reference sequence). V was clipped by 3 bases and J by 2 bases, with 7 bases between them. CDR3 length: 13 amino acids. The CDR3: CASSIRLQETQYF. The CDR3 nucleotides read TGTGCCAGTAGTATTAGACTTCAAGAGACCCAGTACTTC.

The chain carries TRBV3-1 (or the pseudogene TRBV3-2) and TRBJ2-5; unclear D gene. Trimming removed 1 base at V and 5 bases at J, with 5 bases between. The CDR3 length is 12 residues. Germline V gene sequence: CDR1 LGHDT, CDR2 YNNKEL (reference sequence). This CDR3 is CASSQARETQYF. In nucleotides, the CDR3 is TGTGCCAGCAGCCAAGCTCGGGAGACCCAGTACTTC.

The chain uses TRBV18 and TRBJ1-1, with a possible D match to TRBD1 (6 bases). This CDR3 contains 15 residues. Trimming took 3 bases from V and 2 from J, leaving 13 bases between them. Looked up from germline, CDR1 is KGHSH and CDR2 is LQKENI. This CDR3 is CASSPTGKGNTEAFF. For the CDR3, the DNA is TGTGCCAGCTCACCCACAGGGAAGGGCAACACTGAAGCTTTCTTT. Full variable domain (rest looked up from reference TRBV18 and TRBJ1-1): NAGVMQNPRHLVRRRGQEARLRCSPMKGHSHVYWYRQLPEEGLKFMVYLQKENIIDESGMPKERFSAEFPKEGPSILRIQQVVRGDSAAYFCASSPTGKGNTEAFFGQGTRLTVV.

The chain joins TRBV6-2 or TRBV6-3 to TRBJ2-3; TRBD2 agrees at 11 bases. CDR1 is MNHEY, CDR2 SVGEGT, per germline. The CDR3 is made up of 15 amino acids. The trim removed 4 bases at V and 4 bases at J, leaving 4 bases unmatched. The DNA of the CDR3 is TGTGCCAGCAGTTTAGGGACTAGCGGATCAGATACGCAGTATTTT. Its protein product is CASSLGTSGSDTQYF.

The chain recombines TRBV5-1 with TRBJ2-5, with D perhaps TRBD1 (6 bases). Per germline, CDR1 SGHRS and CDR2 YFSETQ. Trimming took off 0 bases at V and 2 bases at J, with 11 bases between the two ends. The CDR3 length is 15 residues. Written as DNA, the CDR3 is TGCGCCAGCAGCTTGGCAGGACAGCCACAAGAGACCCAGTACTTC. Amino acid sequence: CASSLAGQPQETQYF.